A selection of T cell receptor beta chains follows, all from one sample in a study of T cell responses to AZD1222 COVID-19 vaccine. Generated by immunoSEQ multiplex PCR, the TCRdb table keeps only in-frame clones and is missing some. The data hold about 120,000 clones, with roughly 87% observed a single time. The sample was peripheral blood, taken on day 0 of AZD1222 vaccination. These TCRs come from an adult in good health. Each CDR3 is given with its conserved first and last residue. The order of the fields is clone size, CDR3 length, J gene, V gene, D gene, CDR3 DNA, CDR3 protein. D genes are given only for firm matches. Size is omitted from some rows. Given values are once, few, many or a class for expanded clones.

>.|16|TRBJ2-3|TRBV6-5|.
TGTGCCAGCAGTTACGAGGGGAGGAGTGTAACAGATACGCAGTATTTT
CASSYEGRSVTDTQYF
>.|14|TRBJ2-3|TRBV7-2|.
TGTGCCAGCAGCTTACGACCAGATAAGGATACGCAGTATTTT
CASSLRPDKDTQYF
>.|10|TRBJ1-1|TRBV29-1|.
TGCAGCGTTGATCCGGCTGAAGCTTTCTTT
CSVDPAEAFF
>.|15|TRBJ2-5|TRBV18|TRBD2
TGTGCCAGCTCACGCAGCGGGGGGGCGTTGGAGACCCAGTACTTC
CASSRSGGALETQYF
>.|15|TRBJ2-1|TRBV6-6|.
TGTGCCAGCAGCCTCCCGCAGGGCTCCTACAATGAGCAGTTCTTC
CASSLPQGSYNEQFF
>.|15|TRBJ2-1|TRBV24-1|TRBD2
TGTGCCACCAGTGGGAAAGCGGGGGGGATTGGTGAGCAGTTCTTC
CATSGKAGGIGEQFF
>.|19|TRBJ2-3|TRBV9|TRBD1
TGTGCCAGCAGCGGTGCCTTCAGGGACAGGGGGCTCCTCACAGATACGCAGTATTTT
CASSGAFRDRGLLTDTQYF
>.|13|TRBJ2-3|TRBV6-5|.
TGTGCCAGCAGTTACCCCGGAGCACCGAGTGCGTATTTT
CASSYPGAPSAYF
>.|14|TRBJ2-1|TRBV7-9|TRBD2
TGTGCCAGCAGCTTAAGGCGGGAGGGTCGGGAGCAGTTCTTC
CASSLRREGREQFF
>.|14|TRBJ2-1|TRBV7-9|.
TGTGCCAGCAGCTTAGTGGGACAAAGCAATGAGCAGTTCTTC
CASSLVGQSNEQFF
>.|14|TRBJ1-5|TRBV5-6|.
TGTGCCAGCAGCTCCTTCAGCTCGAATCAGCCCCAGCATTTT
CASSSFSSNQPQHF
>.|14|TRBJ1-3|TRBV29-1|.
TGCAGCGTTGCCTGGAAGAGCTCTGGAAACACCATATATTTT
CSVAWKSSGNTIYF
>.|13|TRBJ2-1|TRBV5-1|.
TGCGCCAGCAGCTTGGTCGGGGCCGGTGAGCAGTTCTTC
CASSLVGAGEQFF
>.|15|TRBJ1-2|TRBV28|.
TGTGCCAGCAGTTTATATTACAGGTGGGACTATGGCTACACCTTC
CASSLYYRWDYGYTF
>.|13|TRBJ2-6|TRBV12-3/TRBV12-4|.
TGTGCCAGCAGGAGGTCTGGGGCCAACGTCCTGACTTTC
CASRRSGANVLTF
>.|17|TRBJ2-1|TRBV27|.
TGTGCCAGCAGTATAACTCTAGCGTCGAGCTCCTACAATGAGCAGTTCTTC
CASSITLASSSYNEQFF
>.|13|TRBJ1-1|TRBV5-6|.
TGTGCCAGCAGCCCAACACAGGCCTCGAGGCCTTTCTTT
CASSPTQASRPFF
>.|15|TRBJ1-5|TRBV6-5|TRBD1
TGTGCCAGCAGCTTCCAGGGGGCGCGTAATCAGCCCCAGCATTTT
CASSFQGARNQPQHF
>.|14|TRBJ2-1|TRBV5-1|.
TGCGCCAGCCTAGCGAGTCCTTCGGGTAATGAGCAGTTCTTC
CASLASPSGNEQFF
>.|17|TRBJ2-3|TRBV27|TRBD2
TGTGCCAGCAGCGAGGCAAAGGGCCTAGCGGGCACAGATACGCAGTATTTT
CASSEAKGLAGTDTQYF
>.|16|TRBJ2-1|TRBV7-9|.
TGTGCCAGCAGCCCAGAAGGACTACCTACTTACAATGAGCAGTTCTTC
CASSPEGLPTYNEQFF
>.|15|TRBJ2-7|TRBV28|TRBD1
TGTGCCAGCAGTTTACCCGGGACAGTACCCTACGAGCAGTACTTC
CASSLPGTVPYEQYF
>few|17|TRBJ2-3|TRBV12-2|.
TGTGCAAGTCGCTTAGATCTAGCGGGAGAGGGAGAGGATACGCAGTATTTT
CASRLDLAGEGEDTQYF
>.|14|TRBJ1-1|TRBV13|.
TGTGCCAGCAGACATTTCGGGCGGACGGCTGAAGCTTTCTTT
CASRHFGRTAEAFF
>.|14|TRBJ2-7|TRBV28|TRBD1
TGTGCCAGCGGACGCGGGACAGGGTTTTACGAGCAGTACTTC
CASGRGTGFYEQYF
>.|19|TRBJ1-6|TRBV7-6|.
TGTGCCAGCAGCTTAGAGCTAGGCCGGGACCGCTCCTATAATTCACCCCTCCACTTT
CASSLELGRDRSYNSPLHF
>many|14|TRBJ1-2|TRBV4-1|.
TGCGCCAGCAGCCAGGGGTGGGGGGCCGAGGGCTACACCTTC
CASSQGWGAEGYTF
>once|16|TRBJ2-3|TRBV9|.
TGTGCCAGCAGCGTAGCCGGGGACCGAATCACAGATACGCAGTATTTT
CASSVAGDRITDTQYF
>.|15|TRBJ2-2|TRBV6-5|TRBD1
TGTGCCAGCAGGCCTACAGGGGGCGTCACCGGGGAGCTGTTTTTT
CASRPTGGVTGELFF
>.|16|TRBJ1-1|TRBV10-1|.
TGCGCCAGCAGTGAGTCCTGTGACAGAGAGAACACTGAAGCTTTCTTT
CASSESCDRENTEAFF
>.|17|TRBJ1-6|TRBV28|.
TGTGCCAGCAGTCCACCGGGACGGAGCTCCTATAATTCACCCCTCCACTTT
CASSPPGRSSYNSPLHF
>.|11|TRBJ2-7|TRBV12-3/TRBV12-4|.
TGTGCCAGCAGTTTCGGAGACGAGCAGTACTTC
CASSFGDEQYF
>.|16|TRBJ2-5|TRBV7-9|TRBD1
TGTGCCAGCAGCATACCCCCGGGACAGGGGTTAGAGACCCAGTACTTC
CASSIPPGQGLETQYF
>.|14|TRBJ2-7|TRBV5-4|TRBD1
TGTGCCAGCAGCCCCGGACAGGGGCTCTACGAGCAGTACTTC
CASSPGQGLYEQYF
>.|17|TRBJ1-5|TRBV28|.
TGTGCCAGCAGTTCTGGGGGGCCGGGGGCTAGTCTTCAGCCCCAGCATTTT
CASSSGGPGASLQPQHF
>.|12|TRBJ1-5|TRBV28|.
TGTGCCAGCAGTTTACAGGGACAGCCCCAGCATTTT
CASSLQGQPQHF
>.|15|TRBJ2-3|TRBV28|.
TGTGCCAGCAGTTTACACCCACCCGGCACAGATACGCAGTATTTT
CASSLHPPGTDTQYF
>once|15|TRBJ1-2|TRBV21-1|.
TGTGCCAGCAGCAAAGCCCAGGGACCGCGACACGGCTACACCTTC
CASSKAQGPRHGYTF
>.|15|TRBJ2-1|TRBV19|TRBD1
TGTGCCAGTAGTAGGGGACAGGGGATGTACAATGAGCAGTTCTTC
CASSRGQGMYNEQFF
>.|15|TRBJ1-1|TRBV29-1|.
TGCAGCGCCGAACCCTATCTGGGGGGGAACACTGAAGCTTTCTTT
CSAEPYLGGNTEAFF
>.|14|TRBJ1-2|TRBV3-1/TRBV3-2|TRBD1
TGTGCCAGCAGCCAAAGCTGGGACAGCAATGGCTACACCTTC
CASSQSWDSNGYTF
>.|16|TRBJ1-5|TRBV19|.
TGTGCCAGTAGTATTGGGTATTGGCCCGGCAATCAGCCCCAGCATTTT
CASSIGYWPGNQPQHF
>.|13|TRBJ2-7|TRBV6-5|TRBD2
TGTGCCAGCAGTTACACGGTAGCGGGGGGACAGTACTTC
CASSYTVAGGQYF
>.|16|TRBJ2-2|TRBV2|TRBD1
TGTGCCAGCAGCAAAGATAACAGGGGGCGGAGCGGGGAGCTGTTTTTT
CASSKDNRGRSGELFF
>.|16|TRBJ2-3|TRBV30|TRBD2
TGTGCCTGGAGTGTACGTCTAGCGGGGAACACAGATACGCAGTATTTT
CAWSVRLAGNTDTQYF